Each of the 30 T cell receptor beta chains below was sequenced from the same sample in a study of metastatic and nonmetastatic thyroid tumors. All patients reached thyroid surgery having received no treatment beforehand. TCRdb redid the clone calls on the PCR reads using MiXCR. The sample includes 50,000 or so clones, about a sixth of them seen just once. Sequencing input: blood. These receptors were taken from a female donor with papillary thyroid cancer or a benign thyroid nodule (not recorded which). Some clones in this sample may be carry-over from other donors' samples.

This clone has ten or more counts. The rearrangement joins TRBV6-2 or TRBV6-3 to TRBJ2-7, with D hard to call. Germline CDR1 is MNHEY and CDR2 is SVGEGT. The CDR3 totals 15 residues. V was cut by 0 bases and J by 5 bases, with 14 bases left in between. CDR3 nucleotide sequence: TGTGCCAGCAGTTACTCTGGCCGGCACCGCGACGAGCAGTACTTC. Encoded protein: CASSYSGRHRDEQYF.

At least ten counts were recorded for this clone. The V gene is TRBV2, the J gene TRBJ2-5, with no clear D. Trimming cost V 3 bases and J 8 bases, with 13 bases left between them. The CDR3 length is 13 residues. Germline V gene data show CDR1 as SNHLY and CDR2 as FYNNEI. As DNA, the CDR3 is TGTGCCAGCAGTGACAGCGCCAAGTTAACCCAGTACTTC. Translation gives CASSDSAKLTQYF.

This clone occurred many times. Other DNA sequences in the sample encode the same CDR3. DNA for the CDR3: TGTGCCAGCAGTGAATTAGTTGGGGAGACCCAGTACTTC. Its protein is CASSELVGETQYF. This rearrangement joins TRBV6-1 to TRBJ2-5; D gene ambiguous. The CDR3 length is 13 residues. Germline-derived CDR1 and CDR2 are MNHNS and SASEGT. Trimming pared 2 bases from V and 5 bases from J, leaving 9 bases between.

This clone was counted at least ten times. The rearrangement uses TRBV7-2 and TRBJ1-2; no clear D gene. The CDR3 contains 13 residues. V shed 3 bases and J shed 6 bases, with 11 bases lying between them. The V gene's germline CDR1 is SGHTA and CDR2 FQGNSA. CDR3 sequence reads: CASSFAAFDGYTF. CDR3 bases: TGTGCCAGCAGCTTCGCGGCGTTTGATGGCTACACCTTC.

This clone was observed a handful of times. The junction departs from germline at one end; a sequencing error may be responsible. The rearrangement links TRBV6-1 to TRBJ2-3; 8 bases match TRBD1. This CDR3 is 13 amino acids long. Germline loops: CDR1 MNHNS, CDR2 SASEGT. CDR3 in amino acids: CASSGQGLDTQYF. For the CDR3, the DNA is TGTGCCAGCAGTGGACAGGGGTTAGATACACAGTATTTT.

The chain employs TRBV6-2 or TRBV6-3 and TRBJ2-1, with 13 bases identical to TRBD2. The CDR3 consists of 18 residues. V shed 0 bases and J 8 bases; nucleotides not matched to a gene: 10. Germline assignment: CDR1 MNHEY and CDR2 SVGEGT. CDR3 sequence reads: CASSYSRATSGRADEQFF. CDR3 DNA sequence: TGTGCCAGCAGTTACTCGAGGGCTACTAGCGGGAGGGCCGATGAGCAGTTCTTC.

The rearrangement links TRBV27 to TRBJ2-7, with D tentatively TRBD1 (6 bases). The V end lost 4 bases, the J end lost 2 bases, and 12 bases lay between the germline ends. The CDR3 extends over 14 amino acids. CDR1 and CDR2 (germline): MNHEY, SMNVEV (reference sequence). The CDR3 sequence is CASSYQGKAYEQYF. The CDR3 bases are TGTGCCAGCAGTTATCAGGGGAAAGCCTACGAGCAGTACTTC.

This clone was counted many times. Within the sample, other DNA sequences also encode this same CDR3. The rearrangement uses TRBV11-3 and TRBJ2-3; D is possibly TRBD1 or TRBD2 (5 bases each). Deletions cut 4 bases from V and 1 base from J, with 12 bases between. The V gene's germline CDR1 is SGHNT and CDR2 YENEEA. The CDR3 totals 15 residues. The CDR3 nucleotides are TGTGCCAGCAGCTCCGGGACCGGGCGCACAGATACGCAGTATTTT. Amino acid sequence: CASSSGTGRTDTQYF.

The chain has TRBV6-2 or TRBV6-3 and TRBJ2-7, with D uncertain. This CDR3 has 13 amino acids. From germline, CDR1 is MNHEY and CDR2 SVGEGT. V lost 5 bases and J lost 5, with 13 bases in between. CDR3 amino acids: CASSLTSVDEQYF. The CDR3 DNA sequence: TGTGCCAGCAGTCTGACTTCCGTAGACGAGCAGTACTTC.

This clone was counted ten times or more. The rearrangement uses TRBV6-1 and TRBJ2-2; D perhaps matches TRBD1 (6 bases). Looked up from germline, CDR1 is MNHNS and CDR2 is SASEGT. The CDR3 runs 12 residues. V was shortened by 3 bases and J by 7 bases, with 6 bases between the two germline ends. In nucleotides, the CDR3 is TGTGCCAGCAGTGAGACAGGCGGGGAGCTGTTTTTT. Protein: CASSETGGELFF.

This clone was picked up many times. This rearrangement joins TRBV28 to TRBJ2-7, with D maybe TRBD2 (5 bases). Germline CDR1 is MDHEN and CDR2 is SYDVKM. The CDR3 loop spans 14 amino acids. V was pared by 3 bases and J by 3 bases, with 12 bases between. CDR3 DNA: TGTGCCAGCAGTTTGAATCGGGGATACTACGAGCAGTACTTC. Its protein is CASSLNRGYYEQYF.

This clone showed up many times. This chain links TRBV11-3 with TRBJ2-3; 9 nucleotides align to TRBD2. Germline V gene lookup returns CDR1 SGHNT and CDR2 YENEEA. Germline trimming cut 1 base from V and 4 bases from J; bases unmatched to any gene: 15. This CDR3 has 19 residues. CDR3 loop: CASSLGASGAGGPSDTQYF. CDR3 DNA: TGTGCCAGCAGCTTAGGGGCCTCGGGGGCGGGAGGGCCCTCAGATACGCAGTATTTT.

A single count supports this clone. The junction differs from germline at one of its ends, possibly a read error. The V gene is TRBV20-1, the J gene TRBJ2-7; 9 positions agree with TRBD2. Germline CDR1 and CDR2: DFQATT and SNEGSKA (reference sequence). This CDR3 comprises 16 residues. Written as DNA, the CDR3 is TGCAGTTCTATAATCTTCTCTAGCGGGGAACACTACGATCAGTACTTC. It codes for CSSIIFSSGEHYDQYF.

The chain employs TRBV6-1 and TRBJ2-7, with 7 nucleotides matching TRBD1. The CDR3 totals 13 residues. The V gene end was trimmed by 10 bases and the J gene end by 5 bases; junction bases not matched to a gene: 11. The germline V gene has CDR1 MNHNS and CDR2 SASEGT. The CDR3 here is CAIYRDSGHEQYF. CDR3 DNA sequence: TGTGCCATCTACCGGGACAGCGGCCACGAGCAGTACTTC.

With regard to this clone: An end of the junction does not agree with germline; a read error may underlie this. The V call is TRBV6-2 or TRBV6-3, the J call TRBJ2-7; D possibly corresponds to TRBD1 (5 bases). Germline-derived CDR1 and CDR2 are MNHEY and SVGEGT. The CDR3 is 13 residues long. Here the CDR3 DNA reads TGTGCCATCAGTTTTGGCAGGGCCTACGAGCAGTACTTC. Amino acid sequence: CAISFGRAYEQYF.

Comment on this clone: A much bigger clone sits one base away, suggesting this may be a read error. This rearrangement joins TRBV5-4 to TRBJ2-1; 10 bases match TRBD2. Trimming at V came to 3 bases and at J to 6 bases, leaving 9 bases not matched to a gene. The germline gives CDR1 SGHNT, CDR2 YYREEE (reference sequence). There are 16 residues in the CDR3. This CDR3 reads CASSWGVTSGFNEQFF. Written as DNA, the CDR3 is TGTGCCAGCAGCTGGGGGGTGACTAGCGGGTTCAATGAGCAGTTCTTC.

This clone is categorized as medium-sized (0.01 to 0.1%). V and J are TRBV28 and TRBJ2-7; no firm D call. The V end lost 4 bases, the J end lost 5 bases, and 6 bases lay between the germline ends. The germline V gene has CDR1 MDHEN and CDR2 SYDVKM. The CDR3 totals 11 residues. CDR3 amino acids: CASSSRNEQYF. The CDR3, as DNA: TGTGCCAGCAGTTCCCGTAACGAGCAGTACTTC.

This clone was recorded at least ten times. Other nucleotide sequences in the sample specify the same CDR3. The V and J genes are TRBV6-1 and TRBJ2-1, with 10 bases identical to TRBD2. Germline V gives CDR1 MNHNS, CDR2 SASEGT. The V and J ends lost 7 bases and 2 bases, in that order; junction bases with no gene match: 8. The CDR3 consists of 16 residues. In DNA, the CDR3 is TGTGCCAGCAAGACTACCCTAGCGGGAGCCTACAATGAGCAGTTCTTC. It is translated as CASKTTLAGAYNEQFF.

This clone has ten or more counts. A clone one base away is much larger, so this may be a read error. Additional DNA sequences in this sample encode the identical CDR3. The chain uses TRBV6-4 and TRBJ2-1; D unresolved. V was clipped by 4 bases and J by 5 bases, with 9 bases between them. The CDR3 sequence is 13 residues long. Germline V gene sequence: CDR1 MRHNA, CDR2 SNTAGT. Here the CDR3 DNA reads TGTGCCAGCAGTGTTCGAACTAACAATGAGCAGTTCTTC. Translated: CASSVRTNNEQFF.

As for this clone: The CDR3 ends on some other residue instead of the conserved phenylalanine or tryptophan, so this is likely a read error. The V call is TRBV12-3 or TRBV12-4, the J call TRBJ1-5; TRBD1 matches 8 bases. Trimming cost V 5 bases and J 7 bases; bases outside gene matches: 7. This CDR3 spans 14 amino acids. CDR3 residues: CASSGTGGGQPQHL. The CDR3 bases are TGTGCCAGCAGTGGAACAGGGGGAGGACAGCCCCAGCATCTT.

This clone occurred many times. This chain joins TRBV5-4 and TRBJ2-7; 9 nucleotides align to TRBD1. The CDR3 length is 13 residues. The junction had 11 bases not matched to a gene; V was cut back by 7 bases and J by 9 bases. Germline-derived CDR1 and CDR2 are SGHNT and YYREEE (reference sequence). This CDR3 is CASGQGTLSAQYF. The CDR3 coding sequence is TGTGCCAGCGGACAGGGGACCCTTAGTGCGCAGTACTTC.

This clone was recorded at least ten times. The sample carries other DNA sequences with the same CDR3. The chain has TRBV4-1 and TRBJ2-3; 8 bases align to TRBD1. V shed 9 bases and J 2 bases; nucleotides not matched to a gene: 10. The CDR3 is 15 residues long. Germline loops: CDR1 MGHRA, CDR2 YSYEKL. The CDR3 DNA follows: TGCGCCAGTGACTCCGGACAGGGTTACACAGATACGCAGTATTTT. It yields the protein CASDSGQGYTDTQYF.

In its sample, this clone was seen once. The CDR3 DNA reads as TGTGCCAGTAGGGTTGGCGGACAGGGGTCCGGACAGCCCCAGCATTTT. It specifies CASRVGGQGSGQPQHF. V usage is TRBV19 and J usage is TRBJ1-5, with 9 bases lining up with TRBD1. The CDR3 is 16 residues long. The J segment lost 7 bases and the V segment lost 6 bases, leaving 13 bases of the junction unmatched. Per germline, CDR1 LNHDA and CDR2 SQIVND (reference sequence).

This clone was seen a few times. The germline gene is not matched at one end of the junction; a read error may be the cause. The chain recombines TRBV6-6 with TRBJ1-4, with D unclear. The CDR3 length is 16 residues. CDR1 is MNHNY and CDR2 is SVGAGI in the germline V gene (reference sequence). In DNA, the CDR3 is TGTGCCAGCATTTACCCCCAGACGGATAATAATGAAAAACTGTTTTTT. Amino acid sequence: CASIYPQTDNNEKLFF.

This clone was detected many times. This sequence joins TRBV2 and TRBJ2-1, with 9 bases fitting TRBD2. Germline CDR1 reads SNHLY; CDR2 reads FYNNEI. The CDR3 loop spans 18 amino acids. V lost 3 bases to trimming and J lost 0 bases; unmatched junction nucleotides: 9. This CDR3 reads CASSEGGLAGSSYNEQFF. The DNA for the CDR3 is TGTGCCAGCAGTGAGGGGGGACTAGCAGGTAGCTCCTACAATGAGCAGTTCTTC.

As concerns this clone: Since a much larger clone is just one base distant, this may be a read error. V and J are TRBV11-1 and TRBJ2-1; TRBD2 matches 11 bases. The CDR3 sequence is 16 residues long. J gave up 6 bases and V 5 bases, and 9 bases lay outside the gene matches. The V gene's germline CDR1 is SGHAT and CDR2 FQDESV (reference sequence). The CDR3 loop is CASSNRGTSGLNEQFF. CDR3 DNA: TGTGCCAGCAGCAATCGGGGGACTAGCGGACTCAATGAGCAGTTCTTC.

The J gene is TRBJ2-7, the V gene TRBV6-1, with D perhaps matching TRBD1 or TRBD2 (6 bases each). This CDR3 region has 14 residues. Trimming left V 6 bases short and J 3 bases short, with 15 bases between. Per the germline V gene, CDR1 is MNHNS and CDR2 is SASEGT. The chain's CDR3 is CASRGAGSCYEQYF. The CDR3 DNA reads as TGTGCCAGCAGGGGGGCGGGGTCCTGCTACGAGCAGTACTTC.

The chain links TRBV28 to TRBJ2-1; tentatively, D is TRBD1 (5 bases). The CDR3 runs 17 residues. Germline V CDR1 and CDR2: MDHEN, SYDVKM. Trimming cost V 5 bases and J 8 bases, with 25 bases left between them. CDR3 in DNA: TGTGCCAGCAGTACGTTCGCCAGGGAAGGCCGTACCCATGAGCAGTTCTTC. This encodes CASSTFAREGRTHEQFF.

This clone was seen more than once but under ten times. The chain carries TRBV27 and TRBJ2-7, with 8 bases aligning to TRBD2. This CDR3 is built from 15 residues. Germline assignment: CDR1 MNHEY and CDR2 SMNVEV (reference sequence). The V and J ends lost 7 bases and 3 bases, in that order; junction bases with no gene match: 11. Here the CDR3 DNA reads TGTGCCAGCATGCCAGGACTAGCTGGAATCTACGAGCAGTACTTC. Amino acid sequence: CASMPGLAGIYEQYF.

In its sample, this clone was seen many times. This chain connects TRBV12-3 or TRBV12-4 to TRBJ2-1; 10 positions agree with TRBD2. J was trimmed by 8 bases and V by 5 bases; bases with no gene match: 9. The CDR3 runs 15 residues. The CDR3 reads CASSPWGTSVYEQFF. The CDR3 DNA sequence: TGTGCCAGCAGTCCTTGGGGGACTAGCGTCTATGAGCAGTTCTTC.